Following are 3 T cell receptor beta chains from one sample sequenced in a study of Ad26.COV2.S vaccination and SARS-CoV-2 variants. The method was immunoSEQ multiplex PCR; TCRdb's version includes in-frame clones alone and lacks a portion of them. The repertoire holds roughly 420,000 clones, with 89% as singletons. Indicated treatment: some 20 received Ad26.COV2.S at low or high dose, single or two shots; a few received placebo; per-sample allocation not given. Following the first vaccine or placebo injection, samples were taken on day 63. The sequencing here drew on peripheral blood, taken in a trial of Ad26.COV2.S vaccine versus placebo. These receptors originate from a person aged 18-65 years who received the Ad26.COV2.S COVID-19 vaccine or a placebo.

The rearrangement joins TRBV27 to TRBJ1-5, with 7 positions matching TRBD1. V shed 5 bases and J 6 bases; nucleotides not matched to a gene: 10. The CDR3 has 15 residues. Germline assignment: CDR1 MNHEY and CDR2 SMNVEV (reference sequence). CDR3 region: CASSPLDREVQPQHF. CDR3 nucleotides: TGTGCCAGCAGTCCCCTCGACAGGGAGGTTCAGCCCCAGCATTTT.

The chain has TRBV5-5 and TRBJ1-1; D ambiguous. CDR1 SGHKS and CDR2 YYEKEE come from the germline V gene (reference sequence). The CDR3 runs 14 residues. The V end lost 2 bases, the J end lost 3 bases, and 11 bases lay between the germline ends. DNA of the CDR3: TGTGCCAGCAGCTTTTTCCCCGGGGACACTGAAGCTTTCTTT. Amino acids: CASSFFPGDTEAFF. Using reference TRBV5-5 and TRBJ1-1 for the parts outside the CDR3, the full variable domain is DAGVTQSPTHLIKTRGQQVTLRCSPISGHKSVSWYQQVLGQGPQFIFQYYEKEERGRGNFPDRFSARQFPNYSSELNVNALLLGDSALYLCASSFFPGDTEAFFGQGTRLTVV.

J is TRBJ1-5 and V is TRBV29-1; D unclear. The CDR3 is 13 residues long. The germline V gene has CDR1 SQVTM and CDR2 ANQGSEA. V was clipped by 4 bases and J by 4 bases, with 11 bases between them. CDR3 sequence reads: CSVGGLGNQPQHF. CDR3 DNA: TGCAGCGTTGGTGGACTGGGAAATCAGCCCCAGCATTTT.